The present T cell receptor beta chain was sequenced within a study of T cell responses to AZD1222 COVID-19 vaccine. Study at large: Whether given at about 4 or about 12 weeks, second doses were pooled.

Data came from immunoSEQ multiplex PCR; TCRdb stores just in-frame clones and leaves some out. The data show about 100,000 clones, 85% to 90% seen once. About this clone itself: Antigen specificity is unknown.

Study-level points and caveats: A mostly white British donor set with more females was recruited, and clonal diversity was possibly underestimated. Repertoire samples came only from after the peak T cell response. Spike-wide vaccine-associated CD4 TCRs dominated at 160-218 and 743-854.

Germline V CDR1 and CDR2: SNHLY, FYNNEI. V was shortened by 7 bases and J by 8 bases, with 17 bases between the two germline ends. The CDR3 length is 14 residues. The chain uses TRBV2 and TRBJ1-4; D may be TRBD1 (5 bases). The starting material was peripheral blood, obtained on day 0 of AZD1222 vaccination. This clonotype originated in an adult in good health. CDR3 loop: CASNRWEGREKLFF. The CDR3 DNA follows: TGTGCCAGCAACCGCTGGGAGGGACGAGAAAAACTGTTTTTT. Filled out from reference TRBV2 and TRBJ1-4, the complete variable domain reads EPEVTQTPSHQVTQMGQEVILRCVPISNHLYFYWYRQILGQKVEFLVSFYNNEISEKSEIFDDQFSVERPDGSNFTLKIRSTKLEDSAMYFCASNRWEGREKLFFGSGTQLSVL.